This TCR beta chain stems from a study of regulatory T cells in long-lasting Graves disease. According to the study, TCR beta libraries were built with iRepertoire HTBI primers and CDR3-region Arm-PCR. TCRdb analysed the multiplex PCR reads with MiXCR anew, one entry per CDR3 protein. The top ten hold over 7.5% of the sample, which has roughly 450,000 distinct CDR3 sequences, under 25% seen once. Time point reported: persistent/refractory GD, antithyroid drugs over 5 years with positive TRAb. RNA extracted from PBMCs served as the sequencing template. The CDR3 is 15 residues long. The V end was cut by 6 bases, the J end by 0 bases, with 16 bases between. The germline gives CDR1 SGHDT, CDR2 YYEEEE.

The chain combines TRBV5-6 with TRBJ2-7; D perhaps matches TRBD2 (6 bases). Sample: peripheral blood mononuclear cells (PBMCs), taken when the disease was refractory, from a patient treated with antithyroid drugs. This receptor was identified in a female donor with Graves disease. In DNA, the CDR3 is TGTGCCAGCACCGCGGGCCCCGGGAGCTCCTACGAGCAGTACTTC. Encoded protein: CASTAGPGSSYEQYF.